The clone carrying this T cell receptor (beta chain) was recorded many times. CDR3 length: 18 amino acids. CDR1 is MNHEY, CDR2 SVGEGT, per germline. Trimming pared 7 bases from V and 1 base from J, leaving 25 bases between. The data were taken from a study of human T cells and chemical hapten exposure. The wider study: Per-sample TCR yield variability stemmed mainly from small pooled library volume differences.

As the library was built, unique molecular identifiers were attached to individual cDNA molecules. Under the authors' procedure: Samples held a median of around 96,000 TCRs, range roughly 23,224–750,000. TCRdb re-called the RACE reads with MiXCR, one entry per CDR3 protein. The V and J calls were determined by TCRdb, not by the authors. The table has tens of thousands of distinct CDR3 sequences, roughly a tenth seen once; the top ten hold 2.2%. Indicated time point: patch test 1, 2 weeks after DPC sensitization. Specified treatment: therapeutic diphenylcyclopropenone sensitization with weekly scalp DPC.

This chain uses TRBV6-2 or TRBV6-3 with TRBJ1-1; D may be TRBD1 (6 bases). The receptor was isolated from a man aged 35-49 years with alopecia areata. Some clones in this sample may be carry-over from other donors' samples. This specimen consisted of whole blood, obtained in connection with sensitization to the hapten diphenylcyclopropenone (DPC). The CDR3 DNA sequence: TGTGCCAGCAACAACGGGTTTCGGACAGACAAGGAGAACACTGAAGCTTTCTTT. This encodes CASNNGFRTDKENTEAFF.